The 20 T cell receptor beta chains reported below all come from one sample, sequenced in a study of blood T cell repertoires in COVID-19. Assay used: immunoSEQ multiplex PCR; TCRdb lists only in-frame clones, some missing. This repertoire shows approximately 11,000 clones, around 90% found once; its top ten account for over 9%. The specimen was peripheral blood. The receptors stem from a human donor in a cohort sampled during active COVID-19.

Judged by abundance, this clone is medium-sized. V gene TRBV4-1 combines with J gene TRBJ1-5; TRBD1 is a possible D gene (6 bases). The V and J ends lost 3 bases and 5 bases respectively, with 11 bases between them. CDR1 and CDR2 from the germline V gene are MGHRA and YSYEKL. The CDR3 runs to 14 residues. CDR3 protein: CASSHTGPHQPQHF. The CDR3 nucleotides read TGCGCCAGCAGCCACACAGGGCCCCATCAGCCCCAGCATTTT.

The CDR3 loop is CASSAGTGGRDTQYF. CDR3 bases: TGTGCCAGCAGCGCTGGGACAGGGGGCAGAGATACGCAGTATTTT. This sequence joins TRBV5-6 and TRBJ2-3; TRBD1 aligns across 12 bases. The CDR3 extends over 15 amino acids. Germline CDR1 and CDR2: SGHDT and YYEEEE. V shed 4 bases, J shed 5 bases, and the junction held 5 bases outside the gene matches.

The rearrangement joins TRBV30 to TRBJ1-1; maybe TRBD1 (6 bases). The germline V gene has CDR1 GTSNPN and CDR2 SVGIG (reference sequence). The CDR3 is made up of 14 amino acids. V lost 1 base to trimming and J lost 4 bases, with 13 bases between them. CDR3: CAWSATGRVTEAFF. Written as DNA, the CDR3 is TGTGCCTGGAGTGCCACAGGGAGGGTCACTGAAGCTTTCTTT. The full variable domain, rest sourced from reference TRBV30 and TRBJ1-1, is SQTIHQWPATLVQPVGSPLSLECTVEGTSNPNLYWYRQAAGRGLQLLFYSVGIGQISSEVPQNLSASRPQDRQFILSSKKLLLSDSGFYLCAWSATGRVTEAFFGQGTRLTVV.

This chain joins TRBV2 and TRBJ2-3; no clear D. Looked up from germline, CDR1 is SNHLY and CDR2 is FYNNEI. The V end lost 4 bases, the J end lost 5 bases, and 4 bases lay between the germline ends. The CDR3 consists of 11 residues. The CDR3 region is CASSGQDTQYF. CDR3 nucleotide sequence: TGTGCCAGCAGTGGGCAAGATACGCAGTATTTT.

This clone has more than one count but fewer than ten. The chain uses TRBV7-8 and TRBJ2-7; D is uncertain. Germline V lookup: CDR1 SGHVS, CDR2 FQNEAQ. V was pared by 1 base and J by 3 bases, with 16 bases between. The CDR3 is made up of 16 amino acids. The CDR3 nucleotides are TGTGCCAGCAGCTTAGTGTTGACAACGGCTGTCTACGAGCAGTACTTC. This encodes CASSLVLTTAVYEQYF.

This chain joins TRBV18 and TRBJ2-1; D is possibly TRBD2 (6 bases). Germline V lookup: CDR1 KGHSH, CDR2 LQKENI. The CDR3 sequence is 16 residues long. Trimming shortened V by 5 bases and J by 8 bases, and 22 bases separated the two germline ends. CDR3 sequence: CASSWVELVTGDEQFF. In DNA, the CDR3 is TGTGCCAGCTCATGGGTCGAACTAGTCACGGGGGATGAGCAGTTCTTC.

In nucleotides, the CDR3 is TGTGCCAGCTCACTGTCAATCAGGGGAACTGAAGCTTTCTTT. Its protein is CASSLSIRGTEAFF. The rearrangement joins TRBV18 to TRBJ1-1, with D maybe TRBD1 (6 bases). V lost 4 bases, J lost 5 bases, and 14 bases lay in between. The CDR3 is 14 residues long. Germline CDR1 reads KGHSH; CDR2 reads LQKENI.

This chain links TRBV10-1 with TRBJ2-1, with 8 bases aligning to TRBD2. The V gene's germline CDR1 is WNHNN and CDR2 SYGVQD (reference sequence). V trimming: 4 bases; J trimming: 8 bases; junction bases outside the gene matches: 13. The CDR3 runs to 16 residues. CDR3 nucleotide sequence: TGCGCCAGCAGTGGAGGGAAGGCGGGGGGCCGGGATGAGCAGTTCTTC. It translates to CASSGGKAGGRDEQFF.

The chain recombines TRBV10-3 with TRBJ2-2, with D possibly being TRBD1 (6 bases). The CDR3 has 16 residues. Trimming took off 4 bases at V and 0 bases at J, with 12 bases between the two ends. CDR1 ENHRY and CDR2 SYGVKD come from the germline V gene. CDR3 protein: CAISGSGTTNTGELFF. The CDR3 nucleotides read TGTGCCATCAGTGGCTCCGGGACAACGAACACCGGGGAGCTGTTTTTT.

This sequence joins TRBV6-5 and TRBJ1-1; 9 positions match TRBD1. J lost 0 bases, V lost 6 bases, and 5 bases had no gene match. The germline V gene has CDR1 MNHEY and CDR2 SVGAGI. The CDR3 has 15 amino acids. The DNA of the CDR3 is TGTGCCAGCAGGGACCGGGACAGGGTGAACACTGAAGCTTTCTTT. This translates into CASRDRDRVNTEAFF.

The chain combines TRBV27 with TRBJ1-5; 11 nucleotides align to TRBD1. CDR1 and CDR2 (germline): MNHEY, SMNVEV (reference sequence). Trimming removed 2 bases from V and 6 bases from J; junction bases left unmatched: 0. The CDR3 spans 14 residues. The CDR3 sequence is CASSLGQGAQPQHF. In nucleotides, the CDR3 is TGTGCCAGCAGTTTAGGACAGGGGGCTCAGCCCCAGCATTTT.

The gene calls are TRBV11-2 and TRBJ2-3; TRBD1 agrees at 7 bases. This CDR3 is 14 amino acids long. Germline lookup yields CDR1 SGHAT and CDR2 FQNNGV. J gave up 6 bases and V 3 bases, and 6 bases lay outside the gene matches. CDR3: CASSFRGWMDTQYF. The CDR3 DNA reads as TGTGCCAGCAGCTTCAGGGGGTGGATGGATACGCAGTATTTT.

This chain links TRBV19 with TRBJ2-4, with 8 positions matching TRBD1. Germline V CDR1 and CDR2: LNHDA, SQIVND (reference sequence). V shed 0 bases and J 0 bases; nucleotides not matched to a gene: 7. This CDR3 is 18 amino acids long. The CDR3 DNA sequence: TGTGCCAGTAGTATAGACAGGGGGCTTCAATTAGCCAAAAACATTCAGTACTTC. As protein: CASSIDRGLQLAKNIQYF.

V usage is TRBV24-1 and J usage is TRBJ2-1; possibly TRBD1 for D (5 bases). V lost 6 bases, J lost 7 bases, and 6 bases lay in between. The CDR3 covers 11 residues. CDR1 and CDR2 (germline): KGHDR, SFDVKD. The DNA for the CDR3 is TGTGCCACCAGTCAGGGTAATGAGCAGTTCTTC. This encodes CATSQGNEQFF.

The gene calls are TRBV11-2 and TRBJ2-1, with 7 bases aligning to TRBD1. The CDR3 loop spans 13 amino acids. Germline V gene data show CDR1 as SGHAT and CDR2 as FQNNGV. V was clipped by 4 bases and J by 13 bases; unmatched bases: 10. Here the CDR3 DNA reads TGTGCCAGCAGCTCCCCCCGAGGGGGCCGCCAGTTCTTC. It yields the protein CASSSPRGGRQFF.

This clone was counted a single time. V and J are TRBV11-2 and TRBJ2-2; D may be TRBD2 (6 bases). Germline loops: CDR1 SGHAT, CDR2 FQNNGV. The CDR3 totals 13 residues. V shed 11 bases and J shed 4 bases, with 14 bases lying between them. This CDR3 is CAGGGGLTGELFF. Here the CDR3 DNA reads TGTGCCGGGGGAGGCGGACTCACCGGGGAGCTGTTTTTT.

The CDR3 spells CASSFGGLINYGYTF. DNA for the CDR3: TGCGCCAGCAGCTTCGGGGGGCTTATAAACTATGGCTACACCTTC. The rearrangement uses TRBV5-1 and TRBJ1-2, with D perhaps matching TRBD1 (6 bases). The CDR3 contains 15 residues. In germline, CDR1 is SGHRS, CDR2 YFSETQ. The V end was cut by 2 bases, the J end by 2 bases, with 13 bases between.

This clone appeared once. The chain carries TRBV6-5 and TRBJ2-7; possibly TRBD2 for D (6 bases). CDR3 length: 16 residues. Germline CDR1 reads MNHEY; CDR2 reads SVGAGI. The V end lost 0 bases, the J end lost 1 base, and 13 bases lay between the germline ends. The CDR3 coding sequence is TGTGCCAGCAGTTACTCGGGAGGACGGGGTTCCTACGAGCAGTACTTC. Its protein is CASSYSGGRGSYEQYF.

Written as DNA, the CDR3 is TGTGCCAGCCTCGGGACATGGGGCGAAAAACTGTTTTTT. As protein: CASLGTWGEKLFF. The chain joins TRBV3-1 (or the pseudogene TRBV3-2) to TRBJ1-4, with a tentative D call TRBD1 (6 bases). CDR1 and CDR2 (germline): LGHDT, YNNKEL (reference sequence). V gave up 8 bases and J gave up 8 bases, with 15 bases separating them. The CDR3 is 13 amino acids.

J is TRBJ1-1 and V is TRBV28, with 7 nucleotides matching TRBD1. Germline V gene sequence: CDR1 MDHEN, CDR2 SYDVKM. This CDR3 has 14 residues. V was pared by 6 bases and J by 5 bases, with 9 bases of the junction left unmatched. CDR3 region: CASRPTGFLTEAFF. As DNA, the CDR3 is TGTGCCAGCAGGCCGACAGGGTTTTTGACTGAAGCTTTCTTT.